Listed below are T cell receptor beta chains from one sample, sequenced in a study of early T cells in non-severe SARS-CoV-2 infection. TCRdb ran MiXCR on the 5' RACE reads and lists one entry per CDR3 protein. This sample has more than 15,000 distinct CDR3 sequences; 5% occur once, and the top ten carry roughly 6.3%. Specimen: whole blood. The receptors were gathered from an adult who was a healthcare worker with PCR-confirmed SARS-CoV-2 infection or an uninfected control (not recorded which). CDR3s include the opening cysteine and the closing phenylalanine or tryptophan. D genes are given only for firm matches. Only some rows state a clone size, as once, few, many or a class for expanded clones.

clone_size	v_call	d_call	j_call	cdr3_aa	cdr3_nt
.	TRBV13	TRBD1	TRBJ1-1	CASSPTGGDTEAFF	TGTGCCAGCAGCCCAACAGGGGGCGACACTGAAGCTTTCTTT
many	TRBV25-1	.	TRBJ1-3	CASSAGPFSGNTIYF	TGTGCCAGCAGTGCGGGTCCCTTCTCTGGAAACACCATATATTTT
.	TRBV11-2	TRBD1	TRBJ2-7	CASSFREGQVGEQYF	TGTGCCAGCAGCTTTCGAGAGGGACAGGTGGGCGAGCAGTACTTC
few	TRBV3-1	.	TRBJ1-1	CASRGMNTEAFF	TGTGCCAGTCGCGGGATGAACACTGAAGCTTTCTTT
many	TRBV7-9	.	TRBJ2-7	CASSSSGLIYEQYF	TGTGCCAGCAGTTCGTCGGGACTCATCTACGAGCAGTACTTC
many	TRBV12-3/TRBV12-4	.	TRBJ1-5	CASTYSNQPQHF	TGTGCCAGTACGTATAGCAATCAGCCCCAGCATTTT
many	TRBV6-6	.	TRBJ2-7	CASYPGVPEEQYF	TGTGCCAGCTATCCGGGCGTACCGGAAGAGCAGTACTTC
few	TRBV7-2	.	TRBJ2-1	CASTPRGGAGGNNEQFF	TGTGCCAGCACCCCCCGCGGGGGCGCGGGCGGAAACAATGAGCAGTTCTTC
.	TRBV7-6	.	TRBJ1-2	CASSPTQAPTTDYGYTF	TGTGCCAGCAGCCCAACCCAAGCTCCCACGACAGACTATGGCTACACCTTC
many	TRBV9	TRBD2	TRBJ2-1	CASSSGLAYNEQFF	TGTGCCAGCAGCTCGGGACTAGCGTACAATGAGCAGTTCTTC
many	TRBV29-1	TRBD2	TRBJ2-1	CSVDLWREGYNEQFF	TGCAGCGTTGACCTCTGGCGGGAGGGGTACAATGAGCAGTTCTTC
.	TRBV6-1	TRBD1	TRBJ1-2	CASTRDRESWNYGYTF	TGTGCCAGCACCCGGGACAGGGAATCGTGGAACTATGGCTACACCTTC
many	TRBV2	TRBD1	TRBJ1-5	CASSERQGHQPQHF	TGTGCCAGCAGTGAACGACAGGGCCACCAGCCCCAGCATTTT
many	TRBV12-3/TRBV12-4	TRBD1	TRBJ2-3	CASSFGQGYTQYF	TGTGCCAGCAGTTTCGGACAGGGTTATACGCAGTATTTT
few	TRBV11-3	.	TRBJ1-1	CASSLVGRGNTEAFF	TGTGCCAGCAGCTTAGTTGGCAGGGGGAACACTGAAGCTTTCTTT
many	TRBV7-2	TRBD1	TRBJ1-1	CASRSNRGLLNTEAFF	TGTGCCAGCAGGTCAAACAGGGGTTTATTGAACACTGAAGCTTTCTTT
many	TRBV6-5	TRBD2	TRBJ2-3	CASSSLSGKRGTQYF	TGTGCCAGCAGCTCCCTAAGCGGGAAACGGGGTACGCAGTATTTT
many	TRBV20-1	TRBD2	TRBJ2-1	CSARDPSGRYNEQFF	TGCAGTGCTAGAGATCCTAGCGGGAGGTACAATGAGCAGTTCTTC
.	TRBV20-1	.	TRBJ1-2	CSARERGDYGYTF	TGCAGTGCTAGAGAACGAGGGGACTATGGCTACACCTTC
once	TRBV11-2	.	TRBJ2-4	CASSLEWLAKNIQYF	TGTGCCAGCAGCTTAGAGTGGTTAGCCAAAAACATTCAGTACTTC
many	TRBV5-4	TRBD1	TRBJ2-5	CASRPGTGGFEAQYF	TGTGCCAGCAGACCTGGGACAGGGGGATTCGAGGCCCAGTACTTC
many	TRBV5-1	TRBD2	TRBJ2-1	CASSRDYPGEQFF	TGCGCCAGCAGCCGGGACTACCCTGGTGAGCAGTTCTTC
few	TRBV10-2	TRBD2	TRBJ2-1	CASSEQASGNDEQFF	TGCGCCAGCAGTGAGCAGGCTAGCGGGAACGATGAGCAGTTCTTC
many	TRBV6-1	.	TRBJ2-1	CASNPDLYNEQFF	TGTGCCAGCAATCCAGACCTATACAATGAGCAGTTCTTC
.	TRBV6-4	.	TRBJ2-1	CASSDRRNGEQFF	TGTGCCAGCAGTGACAGGCGAAATGGTGAGCAGTTCTTC
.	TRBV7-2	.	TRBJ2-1	CASSPLSLGYNEQFF	TGTGCCAGCAGCCCATTGTCATTAGGCTACAATGAGCAGTTCTTC
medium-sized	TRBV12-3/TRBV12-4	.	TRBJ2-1	CASSLVAGNEQFF	TGTGCCAGCAGTTTAGTGGCGGGCAATGAGCAGTTCTTC
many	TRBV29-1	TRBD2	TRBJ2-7	CSVAAPGRDYEQYF	TGCAGCGTTGCGGCCCCAGGGAGGGACTACGAGCAGTACTTC
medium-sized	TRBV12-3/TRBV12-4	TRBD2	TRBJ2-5	CASSEREGGETQYF	TGTGCCAGCAGTGAGCGGGAGGGGGGAGAGACCCAGTACTTC
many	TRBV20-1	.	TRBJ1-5	CSAREDNSNQPQHF	TGCAGTGCTAGAGAGGACAACTCGAATCAGCCCCAGCATTTT
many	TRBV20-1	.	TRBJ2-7	CSARDYYPYEQYF	TGCAGTGCTAGAGATTACTACCCCTACGAGCAGTACTTC
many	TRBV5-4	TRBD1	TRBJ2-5	CASSSNRGRQETQYF	TGTGCCAGCAGCTCGAACAGGGGGCGGCAAGAGACCCAGTACTTC
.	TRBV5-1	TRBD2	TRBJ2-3	CASSLVGTSGTDTQYF	TGCGCCAGCAGCTTGGTTGGGACTAGCGGCACAGATACGCAGTATTTT
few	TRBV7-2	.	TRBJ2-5	CASSLVDGETQYF	TGTGCCAGCAGCTTAGTGGACGGAGAGACCCAGTACTTC
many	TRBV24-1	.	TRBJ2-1	CATSDFSGYNEQFF	TGTGCCACCAGTGATTTTAGCGGCTACAATGAGCAGTTCTTC
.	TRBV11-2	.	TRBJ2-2	CASSLPLGRNTGELFF	TGTGCCAGCAGCTTACCTCTGGGGCGTAACACCGGGGAGCTGTTTTTT
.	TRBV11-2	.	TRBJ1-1	CASSLFEGANTEAFF	TGTGCCAGCAGCTTATTCGAGGGAGCGAACACTGAAGCTTTCTTT
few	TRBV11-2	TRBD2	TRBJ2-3	CASSLSGSGRATDTQYF	TGTGCCAGCAGCTTATCCGGGAGCGGGAGGGCGACAGATACGCAGTATTTT
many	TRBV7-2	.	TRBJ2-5	CASSSPGPREKTQYF	TGTGCCAGCAGCTCACCTGGCCCCCGCGAAAAGACCCAGTACTTC
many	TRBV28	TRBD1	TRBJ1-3	CATKGQGYGTIYF	TGTGCCACCAAGGGACAGGGGTACGGCACCATATATTTT
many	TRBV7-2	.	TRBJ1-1	CASSLGVGRRLGTEAFF	TGTGCCAGCAGCTTAGGGGTAGGACGGCGACTTGGAACTGAAGCTTTCTTT
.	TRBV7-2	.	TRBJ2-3	CASSLGGGPAYTQYF	TGTGCCAGCAGCTTGGGAGGCGGCCCCGCGTATACGCAGTATTTT
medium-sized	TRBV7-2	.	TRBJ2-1	CASSLEVVPTGEQFF	TGTGCCAGCAGCTTAGAGGTCGTCCCTACGGGAGAGCAGTTCTTC
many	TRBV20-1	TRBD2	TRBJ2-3	CSASARLAGGRGTDTQYF	TGCAGTGCTAGCGCCAGACTAGCGGGAGGGAGGGGCACAGATACGCAGTATTTT
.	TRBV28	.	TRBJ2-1	CASSPNLALYNEQFF	TGTGCCAGCAGCCCCAATCTAGCCCTTTACAATGAGCAGTTCTTC
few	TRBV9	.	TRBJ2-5	CASSVGGLQETQYF	TGTGCCAGCAGCGTAGGAGGGCTTCAAGAGACCCAGTACTTC
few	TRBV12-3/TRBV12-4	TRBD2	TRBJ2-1	CASSLVGSSGRKNEQFF	TGTGCCAGCAGTTTGGTCGGCTCTAGCGGGAGGAAAAATGAGCAGTTCTTC
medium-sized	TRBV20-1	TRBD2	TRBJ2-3	CSARGGLADTDTQYF	TGCAGTGCTAGAGGGGGACTAGCGGACACAGATACGCAGTATTTT
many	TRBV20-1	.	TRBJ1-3	CSARKQGNTIYF	TGCAGTGCTAGAAAACAGGGAAACACCATATATTTT
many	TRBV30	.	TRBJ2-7	CAWSAGAYEQYF	TGTGCCTGGAGTGCAGGAGCGTACGAGCAGTACTTC
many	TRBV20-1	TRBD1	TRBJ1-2	CSAAGQGAYGYTF	TGCAGTGCGGCGGGACAGGGGGCCTATGGCTACACCTTC
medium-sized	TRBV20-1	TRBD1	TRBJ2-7	CSATRTGPIYEQYF	TGCAGTGCTACTAGGACAGGGCCGATCTACGAGCAGTACTTC
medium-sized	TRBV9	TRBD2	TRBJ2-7	CASSTGLAGEAEQYF	TGTGCCAGCAGCACGGGACTAGCGGGAGAAGCCGAGCAGTACTTC
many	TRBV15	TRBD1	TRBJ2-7	CATSMWGQGGNGQYF	TGTGCCACCAGCATGTGGGGACAGGGGGGGAACGGGCAGTACTTC
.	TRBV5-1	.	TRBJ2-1	CASSLLAGRAGQEQFF	TGCGCCAGCAGCTTGCTGGCCGGGCGGGCCGGGCAAGAGCAGTTCTTC
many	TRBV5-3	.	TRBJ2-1	CARSLGSGWSCLVSWDEQFF	TGTGCCAGAAGCTTGGGGTCAGGATGGAGTTGTCTAGTTTCGTGGGATGAGCAGTTCTTC
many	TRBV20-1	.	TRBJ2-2	CSARDRPGQPNTGELFF	TGCAGTGCTAGAGATAGGCCTGGGCAGCCGAACACCGGGGAGCTGTTTTTT
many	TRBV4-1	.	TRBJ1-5	CASSQDRQFNQPQHF	TGCGCCAGCAGCCAAGACAGACAGTTCAATCAGCCCCAGCATTTT
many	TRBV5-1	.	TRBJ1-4	CASSLDPIGTNEKLFF	TGCGCCAGCAGCTTGGATCCAATCGGAACTAATGAAAAACTGTTTTTT
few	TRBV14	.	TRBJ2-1	CASSQRGSYNEQFF	TGTGCCAGCAGCCAACGCGGGTCCTACAATGAGCAGTTCTTC